What follows are 19 T cell receptor beta chains derived from one specimen sequenced in a study of early T cells in non-severe SARS-CoV-2 infection. Each CDR3 protein is one row after TCRdb ran MiXCR on the 5' RACE reads. The sample carries 20,000 to 25,000 distinct CDR3 sequences, over 4% recorded once. The specimen was whole blood. The source is an adult who was a healthcare worker with PCR-confirmed SARS-CoV-2 infection or an uninfected control (not recorded which).

This clonotype came up a few times. The chain has TRBV7-9 and TRBJ1-2; D unclear. V lost 0 bases, J lost 5 bases, and 10 bases lay in between. Germline V gene lookup returns CDR1 SEHNR and CDR2 FQNEAQ (reference sequence). This CDR3 region has 14 residues. The CDR3 DNA sequence: TGTGCCAGCAGCTTAGCGGTGTCAGCATATGGCTACACCTTC. Its translation is CASSLAVSAYGYTF.

By proportion, this clonotype is medium-sized. The rearrangement joins TRBV7-8 to TRBJ2-6; D remains ambiguous. Trimming left V 5 bases short and J 1 base short, with 12 bases between. This CDR3 spans 16 amino acids. Germline V lookup: CDR1 SGHVS, CDR2 FQNEAQ. CDR3 protein: CASSPSRISGANVLTF. The CDR3 nucleotides read TGTGCCAGCAGCCCTTCTAGGATTTCTGGGGCCAACGTCCTGACTTTC.

This clonotype came up many times. The chain combines TRBV14 with TRBJ2-7; a possible D gene is TRBD2 (5 bases). Trimming removed 0 bases from V and 0 bases from J, with 15 bases in between. This CDR3 has 17 residues. From germline, CDR1 is SGHDN and CDR2 FVKESK. The CDR3 nucleotides read TGTGCCAGCAGCCAAGATCTCTCCCCGGGGTACTCCTACGAGCAGTACTTC. This encodes CASSQDLSPGYSYEQYF.

This clonotype was counted at least ten times. The genes are TRBV11-2 and TRBJ2-2; 10 nucleotides agree with TRBD2. The V gene end was trimmed by 3 bases and the J gene end by 6 bases; junction bases not matched to a gene: 4. CDR3 size: 15 residues. Germline V gives CDR1 SGHAT, CDR2 FQNNGV. Here the CDR3 DNA reads TGTGCCAGCAGCTTGGCTAGCGGGGGCGCCGGGGAGCTGTTTTTT. Residues: CASSLASGGAGELFF.

This clonotype was seen repeatedly, ten times or more. J is TRBJ1-2 and V is TRBV6-5, with D tentatively TRBD1 (5 bases). CDR1 is MNHEY, CDR2 SVGAGI, per germline. The length of the CDR3 is 13 residues. The V and J ends lost 2 bases and 3 bases respectively, with 7 bases between them. CDR3 sequence (DNA): TGTGCCAGCAGTTACGGGGCAGACTATGGCTACACCTTC. It is translated as CASSYGADYGYTF.

This sequence joins TRBV10-3 and TRBJ2-3; TRBD1 might be the D (5 bases). The V end was cut by 1 base, the J end by 2 bases, with 13 bases between. Germline CDR1 is ENHRY and CDR2 is SYGVKD. The CDR3 totals 16 residues. CDR3 coding DNA: TGTGCCATCAGTGAGTGGGGCAGAGCAACCACAGATACGCAGTATTTT. Amino acids: CAISEWGRATTDTQYF.

The count of this clonotype is one. A much larger clone lies one base from this, so it may be a read error. The rearrangement links TRBV5-6 to TRBJ2-7; D ambiguous. The V and J ends lost 4 bases and 3 bases respectively, with 17 bases between them. The germline V gene has CDR1 SGHDT and CDR2 YYEEEE. The CDR3 runs 15 residues. The CDR3 DNA is TGTGCCAGCAGCCCACGGGTCAGACCTATCTACGAGCAGTACTTC. Its translation: CASSPRVRPIYEQYF.

There are a few counts of this clonotype. The CDR3 DNA is TGCAGCAGTGGGACAGGGGGGAGGAATGAGCAGTTCTTC. Protein product: CSSGTGGRNEQFF. The chain has TRBV29-1 and TRBJ2-1; 11 bases fit TRBD1. This CDR3 region has 13 residues. Trimming at V came to 8 bases and at J to 7 bases, leaving 7 bases not matched to a gene. Germline V gene lookup returns CDR1 SQVTM and CDR2 ANQGSEA.

The V and J genes are TRBV7-2 and TRBJ2-7; D unclear. In germline, CDR1 is SGHTA, CDR2 FQGNSA. The V end lost 4 bases, the J end lost 2 bases, and 12 bases lay between the germline ends. CDR3 length: 14 amino acids. CDR3 nucleotide sequence: TGTGCCAGCAGCTCCCGAGGAGTACCCTACGAGCAGTACTTC. Translating it yields CASSSRGVPYEQYF.

Comments on this clonotype: Since a much larger clone is just one base distant, this may be a read error. The CDR3 here is CASNSNVNHEAFF. The CDR3, as DNA: TGTGCCAGCAATTCAAACGTTAACCACGAAGCTTTCTTT. V and J are TRBV28 and TRBJ1-1; D is undetermined. Trimming left V 7 bases short and J 8 bases short, with 17 bases between. From germline, CDR1 is MDHEN and CDR2 SYDVKM. The CDR3 contains 13 residues. The entire variable domain, with the rest obtained from reference TRBV28 and TRBJ1-1, is as follows: DVKVTQSSRYLVKRTGEKVFLECVQDMDHENMFWYRQDPGLGLRLIYFSYDVKMKEKGDIPEGYSVSREKKERFSLILESASTNQTSMYLCASNSNVNHEAFFGQGTRLTVV.

This clonotype was counted at least ten times. The chain employs TRBV29-1 and TRBJ2-7; TRBD1 aligns across 7 bases. J lost 0 bases, V lost 7 bases, and 9 bases had no gene match. The CDR3 totals 14 residues. CDR1 is SQVTM, CDR2 ANQGSEA, per germline. CDR3 in amino acids: CSGGSTGSSYEQYF. The CDR3 nucleotides read TGCAGCGGGGGGTCGACAGGGAGCTCCTACGAGCAGTACTTC.

The table lists this clonotype with many counts. DNA of the CDR3: TGTGCCAGCTCACCAAAGCCCCCTCCTATTTACAATGAGCAGTTCTTC. This sequence encodes CASSPKPPPIYNEQFF. The rearrangement links TRBV18 to TRBJ2-1; no reliable D call. Germline V lookup: CDR1 KGHSH, CDR2 LQKENI. The CDR3 has 16 residues. V lost 2 bases to trimming and J lost 4 bases, with 15 bases between them.

This clonotype was seen ten or more times. V and J are TRBV10-3 and TRBJ2-7, with TRBD1 identical over 11 bases. The ends lost 3 bases at V and 4 bases at J; junction bases unmatched: 5. The CDR3 covers 15 residues. From germline, CDR1 is ENHRY and CDR2 SYGVKD. This chain's CDR3 is CAISDSGTGGYEQYF. As DNA, the CDR3 is TGTGCCATCAGTGATTCCGGGACAGGGGGGTACGAGCAGTACTTC.

This clonotype came up a few times. The chain carries TRBV7-6 and TRBJ2-3; D perhaps matches TRBD2 (5 bases). The CDR3 has 17 amino acids. The V gene's germline CDR1 is SGHVS and CDR2 FNYEAQ. V was cut by 5 bases and J by 0 bases, with 18 bases left in between. As DNA, the CDR3 is TGTGCCAGCAGCGCTAGAGGTGGAGGTTCGAGCACAGATACGCAGTATTTT. It codes for CASSARGGGSSTDTQYF.

This clonotype came up many times. The chain links TRBV6-2 or TRBV6-3 to TRBJ1-5; D remains unclear. The CDR3 is 14 amino acids. V lost 7 bases and J lost 7, with 17 bases in between. Germline V gene lookup returns CDR1 MNHEY and CDR2 SVGEGT. DNA for the CDR3: TGTGCCAGCACCAGAGACGGTGTAGGCCAGCCCCAGCATTTT. It translates to CASTRDGVGQPQHF.

This clonotype was detected only a few times. The J gene is TRBJ1-6, the V gene TRBV7-9, with 9 bases aligning to TRBD1. Germline V lookup: CDR1 SEHNR, CDR2 FQNEAQ (reference sequence). The CDR3 extends over 14 amino acids. Losses at the gene ends were 1 base for V and 14 bases for J; bases not matched to a gene: 6. The CDR3, as DNA: TGTGCCAGCAGCTTAGACCGCGACAGGGGGGCCCTCCACTTT. Residues: CASSLDRDRGALHF.

This clonotype was counted at least ten times. This sequence joins TRBV29-1 and TRBJ1-1; no reliable D call. Germline-derived CDR1 and CDR2 are SQVTM and ANQGSEA. Trimming removed 3 bases from V and 1 base from J, with 3 bases in between. The CDR3 runs 11 residues. CDR3 region: CSVEGNTEAFF. The CDR3, as DNA: TGCAGCGTTGAGGGGAACACTGAAGCTTTCTTT.

The V gene is TRBV3-1, the J gene TRBJ1-6; no reliable D call. The CDR3 has 14 residues. Germline CDR1 LGHDT, CDR2 YNNKEL (reference sequence). Trimming cost V 2 bases and J 5 bases, with 7 bases left between them. Here the CDR3 reads CASSQSHNNSPLHF. In DNA form, the CDR3 reads TGTGCCAGCAGCCAATCCCACAATAATTCACCCCTCCACTTT. Variable domain in full (rest from reference TRBV3-1 and TRBJ1-6): DTAVSQTPKYLVTQMGNDKSIKCEQNLGHDTMYWYKQDSKKFLKIMFSYNNKELIINETVPNRFSPKSPDKAHLNLHINSLELGDSAVYFCASSQSHNNSPLHFGNGTRLTVT.

By its share, this clonotype is medium-sized (0.01 to 0.1%). The chain combines TRBV4-1 with TRBJ2-5, with 7 positions matching TRBD2. CDR1 and CDR2 from the germline V gene are MGHRA and YSYEKL. The trim removed 0 bases at V and 2 bases at J, leaving 9 bases unmatched. The length of the CDR3 is 17 residues. For the CDR3, the DNA is TGCGCCAGCAGCCAAGATGGGGCGGGAGCGATTCAAGAGACCCAGTACTTC. This translates into CASSQDGAGAIQETQYF.